This T cell receptor beta chain was profiled in a study of naive and memory T cell subsets. General study points: Especially in CD8 cells, naive repertoires contained a few larger clonotypes, possibly CD45RA-re-expressing memory cells.

This clonotype has a count of ten or more. The antigen is not known. The beta constant-region primer was an equimolar mix of two oligonucleotides covering TRBC1 and TRBC2. Nested alpha and beta constant-region primers with the SP2 primer drove four PCR rounds on ligated cDNA. In TCRdb, the UMI-ligation and nested PCR reads were re-called with MiXCR into one record per CDR3 protein. The sample includes approximately 90,000 distinct CDR3 sequences, over 9% of them seen just once. From germline, CDR1 is SQVTM and CDR2 ANQGSEA. The CDR3 is 15 residues long. V lost 5 bases and J lost 2; bases outside the gene matches: 6. Separate alpha and beta amplification began at the second PCR step.

The rearrangement links TRBV29-1 to TRBJ2-3, with 11 nucleotides matching TRBD2. Sequenced sample: naive CD4+ T cells from blood. The sequence derives from a human donor in good health. CDR3 sequence reads: CSVLGLAVFTDTQYF. The CDR3 bases are TGCAGCGTTCTGGGACTAGCGGTGTTCACAGATACGCAGTATTTT.